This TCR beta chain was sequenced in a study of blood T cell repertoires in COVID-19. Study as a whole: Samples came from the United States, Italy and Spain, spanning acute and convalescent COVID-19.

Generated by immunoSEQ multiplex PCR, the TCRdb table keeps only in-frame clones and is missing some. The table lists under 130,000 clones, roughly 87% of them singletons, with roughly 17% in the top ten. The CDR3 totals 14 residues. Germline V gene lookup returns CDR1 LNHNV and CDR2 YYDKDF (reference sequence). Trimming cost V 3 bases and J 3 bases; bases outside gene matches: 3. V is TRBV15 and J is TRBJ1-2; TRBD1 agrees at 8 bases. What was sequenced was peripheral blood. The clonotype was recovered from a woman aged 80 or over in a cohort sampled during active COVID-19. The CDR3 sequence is CATSSGGQDYGYTF. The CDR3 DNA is TGTGCCACCAGCAGCGGGGGACAGGACTATGGCTACACCTTC.